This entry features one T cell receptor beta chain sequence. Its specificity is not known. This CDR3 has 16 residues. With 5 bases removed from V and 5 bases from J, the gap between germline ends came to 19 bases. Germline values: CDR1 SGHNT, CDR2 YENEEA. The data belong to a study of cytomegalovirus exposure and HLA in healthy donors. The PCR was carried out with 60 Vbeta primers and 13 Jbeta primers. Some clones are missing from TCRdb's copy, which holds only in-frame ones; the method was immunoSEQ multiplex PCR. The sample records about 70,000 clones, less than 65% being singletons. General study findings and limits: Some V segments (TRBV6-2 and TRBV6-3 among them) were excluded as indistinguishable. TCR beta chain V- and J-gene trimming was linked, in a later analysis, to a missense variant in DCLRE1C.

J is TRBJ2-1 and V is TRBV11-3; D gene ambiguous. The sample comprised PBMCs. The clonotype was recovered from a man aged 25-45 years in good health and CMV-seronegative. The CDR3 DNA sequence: TGTGCCAGCAGCCCTCACTCTCCGAGGCTCGACAATGAGCAGTTCTTC. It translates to CASSPHSPRLDNEQFF.